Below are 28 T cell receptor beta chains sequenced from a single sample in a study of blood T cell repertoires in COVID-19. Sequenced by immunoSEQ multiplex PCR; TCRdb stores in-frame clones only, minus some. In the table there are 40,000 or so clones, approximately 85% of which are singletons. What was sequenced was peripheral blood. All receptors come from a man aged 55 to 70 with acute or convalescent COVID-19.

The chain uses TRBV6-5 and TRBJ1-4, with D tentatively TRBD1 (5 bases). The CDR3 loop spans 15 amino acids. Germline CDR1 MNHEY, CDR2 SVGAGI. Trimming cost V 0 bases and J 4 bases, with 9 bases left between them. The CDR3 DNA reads TGTGCCAGCAGTTACTCGAGACAGTTTAATGAAAAACTGTTTTTT. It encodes CASSYSRQFNEKLFF.

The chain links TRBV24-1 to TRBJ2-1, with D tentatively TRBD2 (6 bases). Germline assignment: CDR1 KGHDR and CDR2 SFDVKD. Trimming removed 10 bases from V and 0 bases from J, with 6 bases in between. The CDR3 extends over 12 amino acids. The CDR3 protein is CATSGSYNEQFF. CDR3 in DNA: TGTGCCACTAGCGGCTCCTACAATGAGCAGTTCTTC.

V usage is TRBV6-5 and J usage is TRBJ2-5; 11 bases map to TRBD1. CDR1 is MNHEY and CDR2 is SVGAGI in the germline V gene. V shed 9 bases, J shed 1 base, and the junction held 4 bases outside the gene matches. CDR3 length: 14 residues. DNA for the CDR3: TGTGCCAGTCGGACAGGGGGCTCCCAAGAGACCCAGTACTTC. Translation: CASRTGGSQETQYF.

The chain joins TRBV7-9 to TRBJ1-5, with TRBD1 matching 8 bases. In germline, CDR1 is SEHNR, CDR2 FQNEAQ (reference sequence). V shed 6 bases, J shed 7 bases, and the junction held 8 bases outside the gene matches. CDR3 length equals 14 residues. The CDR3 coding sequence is TGTGCCAGCAGTTTGGACAGGGTCGGCCAGCCCCAGCATTTT. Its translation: CASSLDRVGQPQHF.

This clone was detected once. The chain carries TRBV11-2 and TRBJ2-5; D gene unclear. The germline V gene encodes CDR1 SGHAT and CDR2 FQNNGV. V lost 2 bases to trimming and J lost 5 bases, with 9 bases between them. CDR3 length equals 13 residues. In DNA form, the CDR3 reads TGTGCCAGCAGCTTATCCCTCGGGGAGACCCAGTACTTC. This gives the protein CASSLSLGETQYF.

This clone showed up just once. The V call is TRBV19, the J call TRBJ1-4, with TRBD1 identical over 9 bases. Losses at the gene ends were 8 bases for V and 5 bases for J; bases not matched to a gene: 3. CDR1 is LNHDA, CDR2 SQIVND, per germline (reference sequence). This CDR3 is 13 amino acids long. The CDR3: CASRTGVNEKLFF. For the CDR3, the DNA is TGTGCCAGTCGGACAGGGGTGAATGAAAAACTGTTTTTT. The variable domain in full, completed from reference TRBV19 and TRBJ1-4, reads DGGITQSPKYLFRKEGQNVTLSCEQNLNHDAMYWYRQDPGQGLRLIYYSQIVNDFQKGDIAEGYSVSREKKESFPLTVTSAQKNPTAFYLCASRTGVNEKLFFGSGTQLSVL.

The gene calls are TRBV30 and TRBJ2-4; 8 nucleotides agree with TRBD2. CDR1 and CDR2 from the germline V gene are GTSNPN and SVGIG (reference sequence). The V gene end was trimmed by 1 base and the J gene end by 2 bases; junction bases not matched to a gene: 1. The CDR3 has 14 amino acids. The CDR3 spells CAWSAGGTKNIQYF. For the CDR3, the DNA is TGTGCCTGGAGTGCGGGGGGGACCAAAAACATTCAGTACTTC.

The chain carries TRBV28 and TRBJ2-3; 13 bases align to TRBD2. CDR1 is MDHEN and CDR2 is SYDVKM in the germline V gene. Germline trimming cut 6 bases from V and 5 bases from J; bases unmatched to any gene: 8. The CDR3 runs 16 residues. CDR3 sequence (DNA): TGTGCCAGCAGCCCCAGACTAGCGGGAGGTGGAGATACGCAGTATTTT. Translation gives CASSPRLAGGGDTQYF.

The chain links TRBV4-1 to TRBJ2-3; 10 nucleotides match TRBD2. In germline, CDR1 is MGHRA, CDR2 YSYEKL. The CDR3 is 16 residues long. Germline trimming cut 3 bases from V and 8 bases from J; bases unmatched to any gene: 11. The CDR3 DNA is TGCGCCAGCAGCCAGGCCACTAGCGGGGCCCGCCTTACGCAGTATTTT. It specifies CASSQATSGARLTQYF.

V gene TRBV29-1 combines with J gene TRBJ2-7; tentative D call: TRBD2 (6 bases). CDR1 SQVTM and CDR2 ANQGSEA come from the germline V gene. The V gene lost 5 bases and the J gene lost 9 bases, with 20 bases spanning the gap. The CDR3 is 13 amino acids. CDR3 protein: CSVKWGAGHVQYF. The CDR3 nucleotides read TGCAGCGTTAAGTGGGGAGCGGGCCACGTGCAGTACTTC.

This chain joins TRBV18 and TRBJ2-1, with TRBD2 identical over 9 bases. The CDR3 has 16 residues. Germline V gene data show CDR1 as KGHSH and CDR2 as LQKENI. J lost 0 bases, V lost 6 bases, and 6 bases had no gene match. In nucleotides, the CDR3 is TGTGCCAGCTCGCTGACTAGCGGAAGCTCCTACAATGAGCAGTTCTTC. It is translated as CASSLTSGSSYNEQFF.

The CDR3 DNA follows: TGTGCCAGCAGCTCAACACTAGCGGGGGGATACAATGAGCAGTTCTTC. It is translated as CASSSTLAGGYNEQFF. The V call is TRBV13, the J call TRBJ2-1; 12 bases agree with TRBD2. Trimming cost V 4 bases and J 4 bases; bases outside gene matches: 5. In germline, CDR1 is PRHDT, CDR2 FYEKMQ (reference sequence). The CDR3 sequence is 16 residues long.

The CDR3, as DNA: TGTGCCAGCAGTTTACAGGGAGGAACCGGGGAGCTGTTTTTT. Amino acids: CASSLQGGTGELFF. The chain uses TRBV28 and TRBJ2-2; a weak D match, TRBD2 (6 bases). CDR3 size: 14 residues. Germline V gene sequence: CDR1 MDHEN, CDR2 SYDVKM. V lost 2 bases to trimming and J lost 5 bases, with 9 bases between them.

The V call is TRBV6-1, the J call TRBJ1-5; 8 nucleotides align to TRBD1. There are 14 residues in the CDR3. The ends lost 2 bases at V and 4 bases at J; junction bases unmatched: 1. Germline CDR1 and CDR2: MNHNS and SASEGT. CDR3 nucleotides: TGTGCCAGCAGTGAAAACAGGGGGAATCAGCCCCAGCATTTT. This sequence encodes CASSENRGNQPQHF.

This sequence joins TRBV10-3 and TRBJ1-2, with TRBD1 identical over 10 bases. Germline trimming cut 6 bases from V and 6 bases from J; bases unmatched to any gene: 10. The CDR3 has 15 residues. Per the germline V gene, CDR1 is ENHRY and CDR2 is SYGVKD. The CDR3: CAISPRSGTGDGYTF. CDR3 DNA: TGTGCCATCAGCCCGAGGTCCGGGACAGGGGATGGCTACACCTTC.

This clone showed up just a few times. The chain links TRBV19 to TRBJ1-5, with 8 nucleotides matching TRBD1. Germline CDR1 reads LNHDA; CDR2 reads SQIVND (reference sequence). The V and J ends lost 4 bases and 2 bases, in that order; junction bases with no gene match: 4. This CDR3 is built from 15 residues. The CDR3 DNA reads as TGTGCCAGTAGTAGCACGGGACAGGGCAATCAGCCCCAGCATTTT. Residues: CASSSTGQGNQPQHF.

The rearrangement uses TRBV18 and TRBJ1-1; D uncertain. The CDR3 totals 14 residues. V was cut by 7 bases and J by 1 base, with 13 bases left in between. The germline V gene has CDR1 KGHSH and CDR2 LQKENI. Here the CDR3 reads CASFESARNTEAFF. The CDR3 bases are TGTGCCAGCTTCGAGAGTGCCCGGAACACTGAAGCTTTCTTT.

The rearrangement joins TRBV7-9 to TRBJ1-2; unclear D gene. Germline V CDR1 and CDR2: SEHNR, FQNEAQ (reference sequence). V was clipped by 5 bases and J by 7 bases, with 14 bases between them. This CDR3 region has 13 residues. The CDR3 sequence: CASSPAGRSGYTF. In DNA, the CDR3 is TGTGCCAGCAGCCCCGCTGGGCGCTCTGGCTACACCTTC.

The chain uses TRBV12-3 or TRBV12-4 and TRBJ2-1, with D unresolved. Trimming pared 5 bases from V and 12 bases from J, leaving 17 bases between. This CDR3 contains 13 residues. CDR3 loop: CASSTDHFSVQFF. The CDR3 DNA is TGTGCCAGCAGTACCGACCATTTCAGCGTGCAGTTCTTC.

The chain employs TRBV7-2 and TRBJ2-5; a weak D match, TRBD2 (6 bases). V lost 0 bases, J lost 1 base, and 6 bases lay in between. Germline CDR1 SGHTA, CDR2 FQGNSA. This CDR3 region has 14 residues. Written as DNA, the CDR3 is TGTGCCAGCAGCTTAGCGGGACTCCAAGAGACCCAGTACTTC. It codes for CASSLAGLQETQYF.

CDR3: CASSYGAGHPGELFF. The DNA for the CDR3 is TGTGCCAGCAGTTACGGAGCAGGGCATCCCGGGGAGCTGTTTTTT. The genes are TRBV6-5 and TRBJ2-2; weak D call: TRBD1 (5 bases). CDR1 and CDR2 from the germline V gene are MNHEY and SVGAGI. This CDR3 contains 15 residues. Trimming took 2 bases from V and 6 from J, leaving 13 bases between them.

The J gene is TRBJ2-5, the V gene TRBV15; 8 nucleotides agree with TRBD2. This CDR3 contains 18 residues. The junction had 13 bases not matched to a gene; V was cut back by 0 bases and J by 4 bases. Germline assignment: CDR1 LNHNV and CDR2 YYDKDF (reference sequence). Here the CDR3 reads CATSRDSAGGRSRETQYF. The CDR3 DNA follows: TGTGCCACCAGCAGAGATTCGGCGGGGGGCCGGTCTAGAGAGACCCAGTACTTC.

CDR3 nucleotides: TGTGCCAGCAGTCTCGACCCCAGGGACACTGAAGCTTTCTTT. Encoded protein: CASSLDPRDTEAFF. The rearrangement links TRBV28 to TRBJ1-1, with TRBD1 as a possible D gene (5 bases). The CDR3 length is 14 residues. Germline loops: CDR1 MDHEN, CDR2 SYDVKM. Trimming left V 5 bases short and J 3 bases short, with 13 bases between.

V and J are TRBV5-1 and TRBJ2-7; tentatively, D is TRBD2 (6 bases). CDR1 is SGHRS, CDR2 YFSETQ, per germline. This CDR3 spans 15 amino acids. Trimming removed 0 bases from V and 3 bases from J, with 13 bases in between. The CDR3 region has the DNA TGCGCCAGCAGCTTGGCTCTTGGGGGAGGCTACGAGCAGTACTTC. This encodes CASSLALGGGYEQYF.

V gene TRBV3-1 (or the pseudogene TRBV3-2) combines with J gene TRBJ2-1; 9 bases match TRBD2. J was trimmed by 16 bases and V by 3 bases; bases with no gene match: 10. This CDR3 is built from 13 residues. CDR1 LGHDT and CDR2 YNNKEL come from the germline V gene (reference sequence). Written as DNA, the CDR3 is TGTGCCAGCAGCCAGGGTAGCGGGAGCCGTGGCTTCTTC. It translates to CASSQGSGSRGFF.

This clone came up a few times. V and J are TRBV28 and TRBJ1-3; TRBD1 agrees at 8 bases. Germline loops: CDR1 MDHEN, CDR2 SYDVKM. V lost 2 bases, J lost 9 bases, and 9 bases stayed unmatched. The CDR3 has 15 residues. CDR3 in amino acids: CASSLGTGEIGTIYF. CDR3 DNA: TGTGCCAGCAGTTTAGGGACAGGCGAGATAGGCACCATATATTTT. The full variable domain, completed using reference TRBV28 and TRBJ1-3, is DVKVTQSSRYLVKRTGEKVFLECVQDMDHENMFWYRQDPGLGLRLIYFSYDVKMKEKGDIPEGYSVSREKKERFSLILESASTNQTSMYLCASSLGTGEIGTIYFGEGSWLTVV.

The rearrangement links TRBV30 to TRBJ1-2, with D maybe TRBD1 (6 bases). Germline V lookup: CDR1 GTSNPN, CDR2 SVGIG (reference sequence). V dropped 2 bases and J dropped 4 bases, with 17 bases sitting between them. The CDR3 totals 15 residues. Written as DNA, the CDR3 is TGTGCCTGGAGTCTCTACCGGGACATGACCTATGGCTACACCTTC. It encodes CAWSLYRDMTYGYTF.

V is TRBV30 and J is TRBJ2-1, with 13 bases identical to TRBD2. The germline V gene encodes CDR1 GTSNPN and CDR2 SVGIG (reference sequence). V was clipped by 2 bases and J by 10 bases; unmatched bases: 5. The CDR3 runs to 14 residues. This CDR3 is CAWSRLAGGGEQFF. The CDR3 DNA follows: TGTGCCTGGAGTCGACTAGCGGGAGGTGGAGAGCAGTTCTTC.